This T cell receptor beta chain is from a study of T cell responses to AZD1222 COVID-19 vaccine. The study, taken as a whole, reports: A mostly white British donor set with more females was recruited, and clonal diversity was possibly underestimated. Only a handful of AZD1222 recipients, more than 5 in all, had baseline seropositivity. Repertoires were collected only later (after the peak T cell response had occurred).

Only in-frame clones appear in the TCRdb table, and some are missing; sequencing was by immunoSEQ multiplex PCR. The sample carries 75,000 to 90,000 clones, under 90% recorded once. Germline V CDR1 and CDR2: KGHSH, LQKENI. Trimming took 3 bases from V and 4 from J, leaving 1 base between them. CDR3 length: 11 amino acids. As regards this clone: What it recognizes is unknown.

The chain has TRBV18 and TRBJ1-3; D is ambiguous. This clonotype was obtained from an adult in good health. This material consisted of peripheral blood, taken on day 0 of AZD1222 vaccination. The CDR3 loop reads CASSPGNTIYF. In DNA, the CDR3 is TGTGCCAGCTCACCGGGAAACACCATATATTTT.